This is a list of T cell receptor beta chains from one sample in a study of Tregs in tolerant kidney transplant recipients. TCRdb keeps only in-frame clones here, not all; method: immunoSEQ multiplex PCR. This table holds 110,000 or so clones, almost 95% found once. Sequenced: CD4+ T cells from blood. These receptors all stem from a human donor in good health. The CDR3 runs from the conserved cysteine through the conserved F or W. The D gene is left open where the match is weak. Expanded clones get a size class; other rows say once, few or many, or leave the size out.

clone_size,v_call,d_call,j_call,cdr3_nt,cdr3_aa
once,TRBV10-2,-,TRBJ1-1,TGCGCCAGCAGTGAGTGGGGATCGGCCCCTCGGGGTAGAGCTTTCTTT,CASSEWGSAPRGRAFF
-,TRBV29-1,-,TRBJ1-4,TGCAGCGTTAATGATGGCTTAGGGGGTGAAAAACTGTTTTTT,CSVNDGLGGEKLFF
-,TRBV18,-,TRBJ2-1,TGTGCCAGCTCACCACCGGGCAGAAGCTCCTACAATGAGCAGTTCTTC,CASSPPGRSSYNEQFF
-,TRBV6-5,TRBD1,TRBJ1-2,TGTGCCAGCAGCAAAACGACAGGGTTCTATGGCTACACCTTC,CASSKTTGFYGYTF
-,TRBV27,TRBD2,TRBJ2-1,TGTGCCAGCAGTCCCTACTTTGCGGGAGGGTACAATGAGCAGTTCTTC,CASSPYFAGGYNEQFF
-,TRBV5-8,-,TRBJ2-5,TGTGCCAGCAGTCCACAGGCGTTACAAGAGACCCAGTACTTC,CASSPQALQETQYF
-,TRBV13,-,TRBJ1-2,TGTGCCAGCGGGGACCTCTATGGCTACACCTTC,CASGDLYGYTF
-,TRBV7-8,-,TRBJ2-1,TGTGCCAGCAGCTTAGGACGGGAACTTGAGCAGTTCTTC,CASSLGRELEQFF
-,TRBV7-3,TRBD1,TRBJ2-6,TGTGCCAGCAGCTTAACTGGCACAGGGGAGGCCAACGTCCTGACTTTC,CASSLTGTGEANVLTF
-,TRBV5-1,-,TRBJ2-7,TGCGCCAGCAGCTCCCCGGGCCCCGAGCAGTACTTC,CASSSPGPEQYF
-,TRBV19,TRBD1,TRBJ2-3,TGTGCCAGTAGCCGACAGGGGTCGTGGTCAGATACGCAGTATTTT,CASSRQGSWSDTQYF
-,TRBV4-1,TRBD2,TRBJ2-5,TGCGCCAGCAGCCAGGGGAATGTAGCGGGGGAAGAGACCCAGTACTTC,CASSQGNVAGEETQYF
-,TRBV14,-,TRBJ1-1,TGTGCCAGCAGCGCAGGGCTCAGGGAGAGAAGCGAGGCTTTCTTT,CASSAGLRERSEAFF
-,TRBV11-2,-,TRBJ1-1,TGTGCCAGCAGCTTAAAAGAGGGGTGGAACACTGAAGCTTTCTTT,CASSLKEGWNTEAFF
-,TRBV9,-,TRBJ2-2,TGTGCCAGCAGCGTAGCTGGGGGGAACACCGGGGAGCTGTTTTTT,CASSVAGGNTGELFF
-,TRBV6-6,-,TRBJ1-1,TGTGCCAGCAGTTCGGCGAGCGGACCTGTCACTGAAGCTTTCTTT,CASSSASGPVTEAFF
once,TRBV6-6,TRBD1,TRBJ1-6,TGTGCCAGCAGAGAACCGGGACAGGGGGATTCACCCCTCCACTTT,CASREPGQGDSPLHF
-,TRBV19,TRBD1,TRBJ2-4,TGTGCCAGTAGTAGACAGGGGGTAAGGGAGGACATTCAGTACTTC,CASSRQGVREDIQYF
-,TRBV19,-,TRBJ1-2,TGTGCCAGTAGTATAGTTCCGGGTGGCTACACCTTC,CASSIVPGGYTF
once,TRBV5-6,-,TRBJ2-7,TGTGCCAGCAGCTTGGTAGGCTACGTCTCCTACGAGCAGTACTTC,CASSLVGYVSYEQYF
-,TRBV5-6,-,TRBJ2-2,TGTGCCAGCAGCTTAGGGGGGATCACCGGGGAGCTGTTTTTT,CASSLGGITGELFF
-,TRBV5-3,TRBD2,TRBJ2-3,TGTGCCAGAAGCTTGGCGATCGGGCGGGAGAAGAGTGGAGATACGCAGTATTTT,CARSLAIGREKSGDTQYF
-,TRBV7-9,-,TRBJ2-3,TGTGCCAGCTCCAAGGACGGAGCCTCGGATACGCAGTATTTT,CASSKDGASDTQYF
-,TRBV5-5,TRBD2,TRBJ2-2,TGTGCCAGCAGCAATCTAGCGGGAGCCGGGGAGCTGTTTTTT,CASSNLAGAGELFF
-,TRBV6-5,-,TRBJ1-3,TGTGCCAGCAGTTACCCAGGGGATCGTGGAAACACCATATATTTT,CASSYPGDRGNTIYF
-,TRBV11-2,-,TRBJ1-4,TGTGCCAGCAGCTTAGGTGAAAAACTGTTTTTT,CASSLGEKLFF
-,TRBV20-1,-,TRBJ1-5,TGCAGTGCTAGAGCAGATCAGCCCCAGCATTTT,CSARADQPQHF
-,TRBV11-2,-,TRBJ1-2,TGTGCCAGCAGCCCCGCGCCAGGGTTCTATGGCTACACCTTC,CASSPAPGFYGYTF
-,TRBV11-3,TRBD2,TRBJ2-2,TGTGCCAGCAGCTTAGAGGCCCTAGCGGGAGGCACCGGGGAGCTGTTTTTT,CASSLEALAGGTGELFF
-,TRBV6-6,-,TRBJ2-1,TGTGCCAGCAGTTCCACAGGGAGCTCCTACAATGAGCAGTTCTTC,CASSSTGSSYNEQFF
-,TRBV5-4,-,TRBJ1-4,TGTGCCAGCAGCTTACAAGGGGATCTCGGAAAACTGTTTTTT,CASSLQGDLGKLFF
-,TRBV5-1,TRBD1,TRBJ1-4,TGCGCCAGCACCATCTCCGGGACAGGGACTAATGAAAAACTGTTTTTT,CASTISGTGTNEKLFF
-,TRBV18,TRBD1,TRBJ1-4,TGTGCCAGCTCACCATGGGCGGGACAGCGTAATGAAAAACTGTTTTTT,CASSPWAGQRNEKLFF
-,TRBV15,-,TRBJ1-5,TGTGCCACCAGCAGAGTGGTCGGGAGGAATCAGCCCCAGCATTTT,CATSRVVGRNQPQHF
-,TRBV6-6,-,TRBJ2-6,TGTGCCAGCAGTTACAGGGTCGCTGGGGCCAACGTCCTGACTTTC,CASSYRVAGANVLTF